A selection of T cell receptor beta chains follows, all from one sample in a study of T cells in localized non-small cell lung cancer. TCRdb keeps only in-frame clones here, not all; method: immunoSEQ multiplex PCR. Of approximately 70,000 clones in the sample, 81% are singletons; the top ten hold around 4.6%. Sequenced here: PBMCs, sampled before any cancer treatment. These receptors all come from a man aged 40-75 years with stage II lung adenocarcinoma. The CDR3 runs from the conserved cysteine through the conserved F or W. The D gene is left open where the match is weak. Clone sizes are given selectively: once, few, many, or a class where the clone is expanded.

clone_size j_call d_call v_call cdr3_aa cdr3_nt
- TRBJ2-5 - TRBV18 CASSLSGLGETQYF TGTGCCAGCTCACTTTCGGGACTGGGAGAGACCCAGTACTTC
- TRBJ1-1 - TRBV5-4 CASSLVGKGWTEAFF TGTGCCAGCAGCTTGGTGGGAAAAGGGTGGACTGAAGCTTTCTTT
- TRBJ1-4 TRBD1 TRBV18 CASSQNTGVRNEKLFF TGTGCCAGCTCCCAAAACACAGGGGTCCGTAATGAAAAACTGTTTTTT
- TRBJ2-1 TRBD2 TRBV11-2 CASSLSGGRHEQFF TGTGCCAGCAGCTTATCGGGGGGACGCCATGAGCAGTTCTTC
few TRBJ1-3 - TRBV28 CASRRQGTGNTIYF TGTGCCAGCAGGAGGCAGGGGACTGGAAACACCATATATTTT
- TRBJ2-4 - TRBV6-5 CASSELLAKNIQYF TGTGCCAGCAGTGAGCTCCTAGCGAAAAACATTCAGTACTTC
once TRBJ1-4 TRBD1 TRBV6-6 CASSYQGQGGLKLFF TGTGCCAGCAGTTACCAAGGACAGGGCGGTTTAAAACTGTTTTTT
- TRBJ1-1 - TRBV10-3 CAISDRDTMNTEAFF TGTGCCATCAGTGACCGGGACACTATGAACACTGAAGCTTTCTTT
medium-sized TRBJ1-1 - TRBV2 CASSEGTVMTSLVRTEAFF TGTGCCAGCAGTGAGGGGACGGTGATGACTAGCCTGGTGAGGACTGAAGCTTTCTTT
- TRBJ2-7 TRBD2 TRBV11-2 CASSLGAGDYEQYF TGTGCCAGCAGCTTAGGGGCGGGAGACTACGAGCAGTACTTC
- TRBJ1-5 - TRBV2 CASSGDSNQPQHF TGTGCCAGCAGCGGGGATAGCAATCAGCCCCAGCATTTT
- TRBJ1-5 - TRBV5-5 CASSLWAGSNQPQHF TGTGCCAGCAGCTTGTGGGCAGGGAGCAATCAGCCCCAGCATTTT
- TRBJ2-3 - TRBV5-5 CASTSSSGLTDTQYF TGTGCCAGCACCTCTAGCTCGGGTTTAACAGATACGCAGTATTTT
many TRBJ2-3 - TRBV15 CATSRDPPGADTQYF TGTGCCACCAGCAGAGATCCCCCGGGTGCGGATACGCAGTATTTT
- TRBJ2-7 - TRBV7-8 CASSPTPGYPYEQYF TGTGCCAGCAGCCCGACCCCGGGGTACCCCTACGAGCAGTACTTC
- TRBJ2-7 TRBD2 TRBV15 CATSKAGDLSYEQYF TGTGCCACCAGCAAAGCGGGAGATCTCTCCTACGAGCAGTACTTC
- TRBJ1-5 - TRBV30 CAWSPDRFGQPQHF TGTGCCTGGAGTCCGGACCGGTTTGGTCAGCCCCAGCATTTT
- TRBJ2-1 TRBD2 TRBV5-1 CASSLGLAENNEQFF TGCGCCAGCAGCTTAGGCCTAGCGGAGAACAATGAGCAGTTCTTC
- TRBJ2-1 TRBD2 TRBV11-1 CASSPTSGVTYNEQFF TGTGCCAGCAGCCCGACTAGCGGGGTAACCTACAATGAGCAGTTCTTC
once TRBJ2-5 - TRBV5-1 CASSLNRAETQYF TGCGCCAGCAGCTTGAACAGGGCCGAGACCCAGTACTTC
- TRBJ2-5 TRBD2 TRBV5-1 CASSLGQLAGGQETQYF TGCGCCAGCAGCTTGGGGCAACTAGCGGGGGGCCAAGAGACCCAGTACTTC
- TRBJ2-7 - TRBV5-4 CASSSNPNRAYEQYF TGTGCCAGCAGCTCCAATCCCAACAGAGCCTACGAGCAGTACTTC
- TRBJ2-7 - TRBV7-6 CASSLGEGQYF TGTGCCAGCAGCTTAGGCGAAGGGCAGTACTTC